What follows are 24 T cell receptor beta chains derived from one specimen sequenced in a study of blood T cells in healthy people across ages. Together with a sample-barcoded 5' primer, a J-beta primer mix was included in a second PCR lasting 7 to 11 cycles. Each CDR3 protein is one row after TCRdb ran MiXCR on the 5' RACE reads. The table includes approximately 800,000 distinct CDR3 sequences, around two thirds detected once. Sequencing was done on a sample of blood. The receptors stem from a man younger than 45 in good health.

This chain joins TRBV5-1 and TRBJ2-3; D perhaps matches TRBD2 (5 bases). This CDR3 region has 14 residues. V was cut by 6 bases and J by 0 bases, with 11 bases left in between. The V gene's germline CDR1 is SGHRS and CDR2 YFSETQ. This CDR3 is CASKWRVSTDTQYF. CDR3 DNA sequence: TGCGCCAGCAAATGGCGGGTTAGCACAGATACGCAGTATTTT.

CDR3 residues: CASSQAMNSGANVLTF. In nucleotides, the CDR3 is TGCGCCAGCAGCCAAGCTATGAACTCTGGGGCCAACGTCCTGACTTTC. The gene calls are TRBV4-3 and TRBJ2-6; no clear D. This CDR3 is 16 amino acids long. Between the trimmed V and J ends, which lost 1 base and 0 bases, there was a span of 7 bases. CDR1 and CDR2 (germline): LGHNA, YSLEER.

The chain carries TRBV7-8 and TRBJ2-7; 11 positions match TRBD1. The J call may be in error: the DNA end matches TRBJ2-4 better. From germline, CDR1 is SGHVS and CDR2 FQNEAQ. This CDR3 region has 14 residues. The CDR3 nucleotides read TGTGCCAGCAGCCAGGACAGGGGGCGGAACATTCAGTACTTC. It specifies CASSQDRGRNIQYF.

The count of this clonotype is one. V is TRBV3-1 and J is TRBJ2-6, with D uncertain. Trimming removed 1 base from V and 2 bases from J, with 6 bases in between. Germline loops: CDR1 LGHDT, CDR2 YNNKEL (reference sequence). The CDR3 has 15 amino acids. This CDR3 reads CASSQGRTGANVLTF. The CDR3 nucleotides are TGTGCCAGCAGCCAAGGCAGGACTGGGGCCAACGTCCTGACTTTC. Based on the CDR3 plus reference TRBV3-1 and TRBJ2-6, the full variable domain is DTAVSQTPKYLVTQMGNDKSIKCEQNLGHDTMYWYKQDSKKFLKIMFSYNNKELIINETVPNRFSPKSPDKAHLNLHINSLELGDSAVYFCASSQGRTGANVLTFGAGSRLTVL.

The chain couples TRBV27 to TRBJ2-7, with a possible D match to TRBD1 (5 bases). The germline V and J ends were trimmed by 3 bases and 2 bases, with 11 bases remaining between them. Germline V gene sequence: CDR1 MNHEY, CDR2 SMNVEV (reference sequence). CDR3 size: 14 residues. The CDR3 region is CASSFAGNAYEQYF. The DNA for the CDR3 is TGTGCCAGCAGTTTCGCAGGGAATGCCTACGAGCAGTACTTC.

The CDR3 coding sequence is TGTGCCAGCAGCTGGACAGTCGGGGAGCTGTTTTTT. It translates to CASSWTVGELFF. The chain combines TRBV11-2 with TRBJ2-2; weak D call: TRBD1 (6 bases). Between the trimmed V and J ends, which lost 4 bases and 7 bases, there was a span of 7 bases. Germline CDR1 and CDR2: SGHAT and FQNNGV. The CDR3 contains 12 residues.

This sequence joins TRBV6-5 and TRBJ2-2, with a tentative D call TRBD2 (5 bases). This CDR3 is built from 13 residues. The germline gives CDR1 MNHEY, CDR2 SVGAGI. V was pared by 7 bases and J by 6 bases, with 12 bases between. CDR3 amino acids: CASTGIGPGELFF. DNA for the CDR3: TGTGCCAGCACGGGGATAGGCCCCGGGGAGCTGTTTTTT.

Notes on this clonotype: A junction end diverges from the germline sequence, so it may reflect a read error. V is TRBV20-1 and J is TRBJ2-3, with TRBD2 as a possible D gene (6 bases). The CDR3 loop spans 13 amino acids. CDR1 and CDR2 from the germline V gene are DFQATT and SNEGSKA (reference sequence). The DNA of the CDR3 is TGCAGTGCTAGGGAGGGAGTCACAGAGACGCAGTATTTT. As protein: CSAREGVTETQYF.

Comment on this clonotype: Likely a read error: the CDR3 ends without its conserved phenylalanine or tryptophan. The chain has TRBV9 and TRBJ2-1, with D possibly called TRBD1 or TRBD2 (7 bases each). Per germline, CDR1 SGDLS and CDR2 YYNGEE. The CDR3 is 14 residues long. Trimming removed 1 base at V and 4 bases at J, with 9 bases between. The CDR3 protein is CASSVQGGYNEQFY. CDR3 nucleotides: TGTGCCAGCAGCGTACAGGGGGGGTACAATGAGCAGTTCTAC.

This clonotype has just one count. The chain is built from TRBV7-2 and TRBJ2-3, with unresolved D. The CDR3 spans 15 residues. Trimming pared 5 bases from V and 5 bases from J, leaving 17 bases between. Germline-derived CDR1 and CDR2 are SGHTA and FQGNSA. CDR3 loop: CASSTSQPPLDTQYF. The DNA for the CDR3 is TGTGCCAGCAGCACATCTCAGCCCCCTCTAGATACGCAGTATTTT.

The rearrangement uses TRBV28 and TRBJ2-2; D not certain. CDR1 and CDR2 (germline): MDHEN, SYDVKM. Trimming took off 4 bases at V and 0 bases at J, with 6 bases between the two ends. The CDR3 spans 14 residues. Here the CDR3 DNA reads TGTGCCAGCAGTTGGACGGCGAACACCGGGGAGCTGTTTTTT. It specifies CASSWTANTGELFF.

The chain carries TRBV7-9 and TRBJ1-5; no reliable D call. V lost 8 bases to trimming and J lost 1 base, with 15 bases between them. The CDR3 runs to 15 residues. Germline values: CDR1 SEHNR, CDR2 FQNEAQ (reference sequence). CDR3 bases: TGTGCCAGCGAAGACCTTCGGGTCAGCAATCAGCCCCAGCATTTT. Translated, it gives CASEDLRVSNQPQHF.

This chain links TRBV7-9 with TRBJ2-1; tentative D call: TRBD1 (6 bases). The V gene's germline CDR1 is SEHNR and CDR2 FQNEAQ (reference sequence). The CDR3 covers 17 residues. V was pared by 2 bases and J by 0 bases, with 14 bases between. For the CDR3, the DNA is TGTGCCAGCAGCTTATACAGGGCCTCGGGCTCCTACAATGAGCAGTTCTTC. It yields the protein CASSLYRASGSYNEQFF.

V and J are TRBV6-2 or TRBV6-3 and TRBJ1-1; D gene uncertain. The germline CDR1 and CDR2 sequences are MNHEY and SVGEGT. This CDR3 region has 13 residues. V lost 7 bases and J lost 4, with 13 bases in between. CDR3 in amino acids: CASTSQLGTEAFF. The CDR3 DNA follows: TGTGCCAGCACTTCCCAATTAGGCACTGAAGCTTTCTTT.

The J gene is TRBJ2-4, the V gene TRBV15; D remains unclear. The CDR3 consists of 17 residues. Germline CDR1 reads LNHNV; CDR2 reads YYDKDF (reference sequence). The V and J ends lost 1 base and 0 bases respectively, with 13 bases between them. CDR3 region: CATSRGTVTQAKNIQYF. The CDR3 DNA reads as TGTGCCACCAGCAGAGGCACGGTAACCCAAGCCAAAAACATTCAGTACTTC.

The chain links TRBV7-9 to TRBJ2-5; D is unclear. This CDR3 contains 12 residues. The V gene's germline CDR1 is SEHNR and CDR2 FQNEAQ (reference sequence). Trimming took off 6 bases at V and 3 bases at J, with 8 bases between the two ends. CDR3 residues: CASRRTEETQYF. DNA of the CDR3: TGTGCCAGCAGACGTACCGAAGAGACCCAGTACTTC.

This clonotype has more than one count but fewer than ten. This chain uses TRBV20-1 with TRBJ2-7, with 11 positions matching TRBD2. CDR3 length equals 16 residues. Germline V lookup: CDR1 DFQATT, CDR2 SNEGSKA (reference sequence). Germline trimming cut 1 base from V and 1 base from J; bases unmatched to any gene: 6. CDR3 in amino acids: CSARVSSGGASYEQYF. For the CDR3, the DNA is TGCAGTGCTAGAGTTAGTAGCGGGGGGGCATCCTACGAGCAGTACTTC.

V usage is TRBV12-3 or TRBV12-4 and J usage is TRBJ1-1, with TRBD1 identical over 7 bases. CDR3 length: 14 residues. The V and J ends lost 7 bases and 0 bases, in that order; junction bases with no gene match: 5. CDR3 sequence (DNA): TGTGCCAGCAACTTAGGGACAGTGAACACTGAAGCTTTCTTT. Its protein is CASNLGTVNTEAFF.

This clonotype was counted ten times or more. This chain connects TRBV7-2 to TRBJ1-4; the D gene is possibly TRBD1 (5 bases). Germline CDR1 and CDR2: SGHTA and FQGNSA. The CDR3 has 14 amino acids. The V end lost 2 bases, the J end lost 4 bases, and 8 bases lay between the germline ends. The CDR3 DNA reads as TGTGCCAGCAGCTTACAGGGCGGTAATGAAAAACTGTTTTTT. Its translation: CASSLQGGNEKLFF.

This clonotype showed up just a few times. J is TRBJ1-2 and V is TRBV10-3; tentatively, D is TRBD1 (6 bases). Germline V gene lookup returns CDR1 ENHRY and CDR2 SYGVKD. This CDR3 comprises 14 residues. The V and J ends lost 7 bases and 1 base respectively, with 13 bases between them. This chain's CDR3 is CAIKPGQDNYGYTF. For the CDR3, the DNA is TGTGCCATCAAACCGGGACAAGATAACTATGGCTACACCTTC.

Concerning this clonotype: This may be a read error: a much more frequent sequence differs by one nucleotide. The chain recombines TRBV11-1 with TRBJ2-5; 8 nucleotides match TRBD1. Germline assignment: CDR1 SGHAT and CDR2 FQDESV (reference sequence). This CDR3 contains 15 residues. Losses at the gene ends were 5 bases for V and 11 bases for J; bases not matched to a gene: 16. CDR3 nucleotides: TGTGCCAGCAGCATGGACAGGGATGGTTGGAATGAGCAGTACTTC. The encoded protein is CASSMDRDGWNEQYF.

The J gene is TRBJ1-5, the V gene TRBV20-1, with D perhaps matching TRBD1 (5 bases). Germline CDR1 is DFQATT and CDR2 is SNEGSKA (reference sequence). This CDR3 region has 15 residues. The V end was cut by 0 bases, the J end by 6 bases, with 15 bases between. CDR3 protein: CSARDFREGTQPQHF. CDR3 nucleotides: TGCAGTGCTAGAGATTTTAGAGAGGGGACTCAGCCCCAGCATTTT.

At least ten counts were recorded for this clonotype. This rearrangement joins TRBV10-3 to TRBJ2-3, with 7 bases identical to TRBD2. The germline gives CDR1 ENHRY, CDR2 SYGVKD. V lost 4 bases, J lost 0 bases, and 7 bases stayed unmatched. The CDR3 has 16 residues. CDR3 sequence reads: CAISVLAGSSTDTQYF. CDR3 coding DNA: TGTGCCATCAGTGTTTTAGCGGGTTCAAGCACAGATACGCAGTATTTT.

This clonotype turned up a few times. This rearrangement joins TRBV7-2 to TRBJ2-5; TRBD2 matches 12 bases. CDR3 size: 20 residues. V trimming: 2 bases; J trimming: 3 bases; junction bases outside the gene matches: 16. Germline loops: CDR1 SGHTA, CDR2 FQGNSA. The CDR3 loop reads CASSLPPVNLAGGFKETQYF. The CDR3 nucleotides are TGTGCCAGCAGCTTACCCCCGGTGAACCTAGCGGGGGGGTTTAAAGAGACCCAGTACTTC.